A single sample gave rise to the 11 T cell receptor beta chains below, sequenced in a study of T cells in narcolepsy. Assay: immunoSEQ multiplex PCR; the TCRdb copy retains only in-frame clones and omits some. The sample carries some 33,000 clones, roughly 90% recorded once. The sample consisted of CD45RA- memory CD4+ T cells from PBMCs. The receptor set was obtained from a human donor with narcolepsy.

The rearrangement uses TRBV6-1 and TRBJ2-1; 10 positions match TRBD1. The ends lost 0 bases at V and 6 bases at J; junction bases unmatched: 5. This CDR3 comprises 16 residues. Germline V gene lookup returns CDR1 MNHNS and CDR2 SASEGT. This chain's CDR3 is CASSEAGTGVTNEQFF. The CDR3 region has the DNA TGTGCCAGCAGTGAAGCCGGGACAGGGGTCACCAATGAGCAGTTCTTC.

This chain joins TRBV2 and TRBJ1-1; 10 bases are a match to TRBD1. J was trimmed by 5 bases and V by 9 bases; bases with no gene match: 0. The CDR3 totals 11 residues. CDR1 SNHLY and CDR2 FYNNEI come from the germline V gene. CDR3 amino acids: CARGQGTEAFF. CDR3 DNA: TGTGCCAGGGGACAGGGGACTGAAGCTTTCTTT.

The gene calls are TRBV7-2 and TRBJ2-7; D is perhaps TRBD2 (6 bases). The length of the CDR3 is 16 residues. The V gene's germline CDR1 is SGHTA and CDR2 FQGNSA. The V end lost 1 base, the J end lost 5 bases, and 18 bases lay between the germline ends. Here the CDR3 DNA reads TGTGCCAGCAGCTTAGTGCGGCAGGGAGGAAGGGACGAGCAGTACTTC. Translation: CASSLVRQGGRDEQYF. Based on the CDR3 plus reference TRBV7-2 and TRBJ2-7, the full variable domain is GAGVSQSPSNKVTEKGKDVELRCDPISGHTALYWYRQSLGQGLEFLIYFQGNSAPDKSGLPSDRFSAERTGGSVSTLTIQRTQQEDSAVYLCASSLVRQGGRDEQYFGPGTRLTVT.

The gene calls are TRBV30 and TRBJ2-7; D remains unclear. CDR3 length: 13 residues. The germline CDR1 and CDR2 sequences are GTSNPN and SVGIG (reference sequence). V lost 7 bases, J lost 0 bases, and 13 bases lay in between. This chain's CDR3 is CALGAQASYEQYF. The DNA of the CDR3 is TGTGCCTTAGGCGCCCAAGCCTCCTACGAGCAGTACTTC.

V and J are TRBV7-2 and TRBJ2-2; D call uncertain. Per the germline V gene, CDR1 is SGHTA and CDR2 is FQGNSA. The CDR3 spans 15 residues. Trimming pared 4 bases from V and 6 bases from J, leaving 15 bases between. The CDR3 coding sequence is TGTGCCAGCAGCTACCGCAAGACTGGTCCCGGGGAGCTGTTTTTT. This gives the protein CASSYRKTGPGELFF.

The gene calls are TRBV6-6 and TRBJ2-7; D unclear. The CDR3 totals 15 residues. Deletions cut 6 bases from V and 0 bases from J, with 15 bases between. CDR1 and CDR2 from the germline V gene are MNHNY and SVGAGI (reference sequence). The CDR3 sequence is CASSRTAGSSYEQYF. In DNA, the CDR3 is TGTGCCAGCAGCAGAACAGCTGGCAGCTCCTACGAGCAGTACTTC.

The rearrangement joins TRBV5-4 to TRBJ1-2; D might be TRBD1 (6 bases). Germline assignment: CDR1 SGHNT and CDR2 YYREEE (reference sequence). V dropped 0 bases and J dropped 4 bases, with 13 bases sitting between them. CDR3 length equals 15 residues. The CDR3 here is CASSLAGQIIYGYTF. In DNA form, the CDR3 reads TGTGCCAGCAGCTTGGCCGGACAGATTATCTATGGCTACACCTTC.

A single count supports this clone. The rearrangement joins TRBV28 to TRBJ1-1; D remains ambiguous. There are 16 residues in the CDR3. Trimming removed 6 bases from V and 1 base from J, with 18 bases in between. Germline values: CDR1 MDHEN, CDR2 SYDVKM. CDR3 in DNA: TGTGCCAGCAGACCCCCCTCGGGCCAGCAGAACACTGAAGCTTTCTTT. This gives the protein CASRPPSGQQNTEAFF. The full variable domain, completed using reference TRBV28 and TRBJ1-1, is DVKVTQSSRYLVKRTGEKVFLECVQDMDHENMFWYRQDPGLGLRLIYFSYDVKMKEKGDIPEGYSVSREKKERFSLILESASTNQTSMYLCASRPPSGQQNTEAFFGQGTRLTVV.

The V and J genes are TRBV6-6 and TRBJ1-1; D is unclear. V lost 7 bases and J lost 4, with 4 bases in between. Looked up from germline, CDR1 is MNHNY and CDR2 is SVGAGI (reference sequence). CDR3 length: 10 residues. Here the CDR3 reads CASKTTEAFF. CDR3 bases: TGTGCCAGCAAGACCACTGAAGCTTTCTTT.

The chain links TRBV5-8 to TRBJ2-6; 9 bases line up with TRBD2. Trimming cost V 0 bases and J 1 base; bases outside gene matches: 2. The CDR3 is 17 amino acids. Germline V gene sequence: CDR1 SGHTS, CDR2 YDEGEE. The CDR3 region is CASSLASGISGANVLTF. The CDR3 DNA reads TGTGCCAGCAGCTTGGCTAGCGGGATTTCTGGGGCCAACGTCCTGACTTTC. The whole variable domain, filled in from reference TRBV5-8 and TRBJ2-6, reads EAGVTQSPTHLIKTRGQQATLRCSPISGHTSVYWYQQALGLGLQFLLWYDEGEERNRGNFPPRFSGRQFPNYSSELNVNALELEDSALYLCASSLASGISGANVLTFGAGSRLTVL.

This chain connects TRBV4-2 to TRBJ1-1, with 7 bases identical to TRBD1. V lost 6 bases, J lost 5 bases, and 6 bases stayed unmatched. In germline, CDR1 is LGHNA, CDR2 YNFKEQ. The CDR3 has 13 residues. The CDR3 here is CASSPTGRTEAFF. The CDR3 nucleotides are TGTGCCAGCAGTCCGACAGGGAGGACTGAAGCTTTCTTT.